Following are 20 T cell receptor beta chains from one sample sequenced in a study of beta chain features in type 1 diabetes. The entirety of the isolated RNA underwent reverse transcription, so expressed TCRB transcripts were sequenced. TCRdb keeps only in-frame clones here, not all; method: immunoSEQ multiplex PCR. The table includes under 450,000 clones, over 12% detected once. Sequencing used naive CD4+ T cells from blood. The receptors stem from a woman younger than 35 in good health.

The chain carries TRBV15 and TRBJ1-1, with TRBD1 matching over 11 bases. There are 15 residues in the CDR3. Germline V gene sequence: CDR1 LNHNV, CDR2 YYDKDF (reference sequence). The V gene end was trimmed by 10 bases and the J gene end by 0 bases; junction bases not matched to a gene: 7. The CDR3 reads CAIRTGGWVNTEAFF. CDR3 in DNA: TGTGCCATCAGGACAGGGGGCTGGGTGAACACTGAAGCTTTCTTT.

The V gene is TRBV5-1, the J gene TRBJ1-5; a weak D match, TRBD1 (5 bases). The CDR3 is 14 residues long. CDR1 SGHRS and CDR2 YFSETQ come from the germline V gene. V dropped 0 bases and J dropped 7 bases, with 11 bases sitting between them. The CDR3 loop reads CASSLGGSSQPQHF. The CDR3 DNA reads TGCGCCAGCAGCTTGGGGGGCAGCTCCCAGCCCCAGCATTTT.

This chain links TRBV15 with TRBJ1-4, with TRBD1 matching 8 bases. V lost 2 bases and J lost 6; bases outside the gene matches: 5. This CDR3 has 15 residues. The germline V gene has CDR1 LNHNV and CDR2 YYDKDF (reference sequence). CDR3 bases: TGTGCCACCAGCAGACGACAGGGGAGGGATGAAAAACTGTTTTTT. Protein product: CATSRRQGRDEKLFF.

This clone was counted only a few times. J is TRBJ2-2 and V is TRBV5-1; perhaps TRBD1 as D (5 bases). Trimming left V 7 bases short and J 5 bases short, with 12 bases between. The CDR3 sequence is 13 residues long. Germline V CDR1 and CDR2: SGHRS, YFSETQ. The CDR3 nucleotides read TGCGCCAGCGGGGCCCTAAGGACCGGGGAGCTGTTTTTT. Translation: CASGALRTGELFF.

The chain recombines TRBV18 with TRBJ2-5; 7 positions agree with TRBD1. With 4 bases clipped from V and 11 bases from J, the junction kept 10 bases outside the gene matches. Germline V lookup: CDR1 KGHSH, CDR2 LQKENI. This CDR3 is built from 13 residues. The CDR3 bases are TGTGCCAGCTCACAACGGGACAGACCCCTTCAGTACTTC. Its translation: CASSQRDRPLQYF.

The chain has TRBV5-4 and TRBJ2-3; 8 bases map to TRBD2. Germline values: CDR1 SGHNT, CDR2 YYREEE (reference sequence). The CDR3 sequence is 14 residues long. Germline trimming cut 4 bases from V and 6 bases from J; bases unmatched to any gene: 7. The chain's CDR3 is CASSPGGVPDTQYF. CDR3 nucleotide sequence: TGTGCCAGCAGCCCCGGGGGGGTTCCCGATACGCAGTATTTT. The complete variable domain, with remaining parts taken from reference TRBV5-4 and TRBJ2-3, reads ETGVTQSPTHLIKTRGQQVTLRCSSQSGHNTVSWYQQALGQGPQFIFQYYREEENGRGNFPPRFSGLQFPNYSSELNVNALELDDSALYLCASSPGGVPDTQYFGPGTRLTVL.

The V and J genes are TRBV4-1 and TRBJ1-4, with D hard to call. The V and J ends lost 5 bases and 2 bases respectively, with 15 bases between them. The CDR3 is made up of 16 amino acids. Germline V gene lookup returns CDR1 MGHRA and CDR2 YSYEKL. CDR3 DNA sequence: TGCGCCAGCAGCTACAAGGACGGGATTACTAATGAAAAACTGTTTTTT. Its protein is CASSYKDGITNEKLFF.

This clone showed up just a few times. The V call is TRBV7-9, the J call TRBJ2-5; TRBD2 is a possible D gene (6 bases). V shed 2 bases and J shed 0 bases, with 13 bases lying between them. Germline CDR1 reads SEHNR; CDR2 reads FQNEAQ (reference sequence). CDR3 length: 16 residues. The CDR3 loop reads CASSLPRGTDQETQYF. The CDR3 coding sequence is TGTGCCAGCAGCTTACCCCGCGGGACCGACCAAGAGACCCAGTACTTC. The variable domain in full, completed from reference TRBV7-9 and TRBJ2-5, reads DTGVSQNPRHKITKRGQNVTFRCDPISEHNRLYWYRQTLGQGPEFLTYFQNEAQLEKSRLLSDRFSAERPKGSFSTLEIQRTEQGDSAMYLCASSLPRGTDQETQYFGPGTRLLVL.

This clone was recorded a few times. V and J are TRBV29-1 and TRBJ2-7; D is uncertain. V was pared by 2 bases and J by 5 bases, with 10 bases between. The CDR3 covers 12 residues. Per germline, CDR1 SQVTM and CDR2 ANQGSEA. The CDR3: CSVEFLGHEQYF. CDR3 DNA: TGCAGCGTTGAATTCCTAGGTCACGAGCAGTACTTC.

The chain couples TRBV18 to TRBJ1-1, with a possible D match to TRBD1 (5 bases). V lost 0 bases, J lost 4 bases, and 9 bases lay in between. The CDR3 is made up of 14 amino acids. Germline V gene data show CDR1 as KGHSH and CDR2 as LQKENI. The CDR3 sequence is CASSPPGGSTEAFF. CDR3 coding DNA: TGTGCCAGCTCACCACCGGGGGGAAGCACTGAAGCTTTCTTT.

This clone was detected a few times. V gene TRBV7-2 combines with J gene TRBJ2-2, with 10 bases that match TRBD2. Trimming took 5 bases from V and 6 from J; bases not matched to a gene: 9. The CDR3 totals 16 residues. Germline V lookup: CDR1 SGHTA, CDR2 FQGNSA. This chain's CDR3 is CASSPSGLAGAGELFF. CDR3 nucleotide sequence: TGTGCCAGCAGCCCTTCGGGGCTAGCGGGAGCCGGGGAGCTGTTTTTT.

This clone was counted a few times. V usage is TRBV7-2 and J usage is TRBJ2-1; no clear D. Deletions cut 8 bases from V and 4 bases from J, with 15 bases between. Germline V gene lookup returns CDR1 SGHTA and CDR2 FQGNSA. The CDR3 spans 14 residues. CDR3 in amino acids: CASLLERRYNEQFF. In DNA form, the CDR3 reads TGTGCCAGCTTACTTGAAAGGCGGTACAATGAGCAGTTCTTC.

This clone was seen a handful of times. This chain links TRBV9 with TRBJ2-1; 8 nucleotides match TRBD2. The germline V gene has CDR1 SGDLS and CDR2 YYNGEE. The CDR3 runs 14 residues. V was pared by 0 bases and J by 7 bases, with 3 bases of the junction left unmatched. The CDR3 spells CASSVAGGRNEQFF. CDR3 sequence (DNA): TGTGCCAGCAGCGTAGCGGGAGGGAGGAATGAGCAGTTCTTC.

The V gene is TRBV10-3, the J gene TRBJ1-5; TRBD1 might be the D (5 bases). The germline V and J ends were trimmed by 0 bases and 3 bases, with 9 bases remaining between them. CDR1 and CDR2 from the germline V gene are ENHRY and SYGVKD. The CDR3 has 15 amino acids. The DNA for the CDR3 is TGTGCCATCAGTGAGTCGGGCAGGGACAATCAGCCCCAGCATTTT. This translates into CAISESGRDNQPQHF.

The V call is TRBV6-5, the J call TRBJ2-4; perhaps TRBD2 as D (6 bases). V lost 5 bases to trimming and J lost 0 bases, with 8 bases between them. Germline V gene lookup returns CDR1 MNHEY and CDR2 SVGAGI. There are 14 residues in the CDR3. CDR3: CASSLGLAKNIQYF. The DNA of the CDR3 is TGTGCCAGCAGTCTGGGACTAGCCAAAAACATTCAGTACTTC.

In its sample, this clone was seen a few times. J is TRBJ2-1 and V is TRBV11-2, with TRBD2 matching 11 bases. The CDR3 extends over 15 amino acids. Trimming took 4 bases from V and 6 from J; bases not matched to a gene: 5. CDR1 and CDR2 (germline): SGHAT, FQNNGV. CDR3 bases: TGTGCCAGCAGCTCCCTAGCGGGAGGACCCAATGAGCAGTTCTTC. Translating it yields CASSSLAGGPNEQFF. Full variable domain (rest looked up from reference TRBV11-2 and TRBJ2-1): EAGVAQSPRYKIIEKRQSVAFWCNPISGHATLYWYQQILGQGPKLLIQFQNNGVVDDSQLPKDRFSAERLKGVDSTLKIQPAKLEDSAVYLCASSSLAGGPNEQFFGPGTRLTVL.

The V and J genes are TRBV30 and TRBJ1-4, with 7 bases aligning to TRBD1. The CDR3 contains 14 residues. Germline CDR1 is GTSNPN and CDR2 is SVGIG (reference sequence). Trimming at V came to 5 bases and at J to 0 bases, leaving 3 bases not matched to a gene. The CDR3 DNA sequence: TGTGCCTGGGAGACAGGGCCAACTAATGAAAAACTGTTTTTT. Translation: CAWETGPTNEKLFF.

The chain combines TRBV7-9 with TRBJ1-1; no definite D call. CDR1 is SEHNR, CDR2 FQNEAQ, per germline (reference sequence). The CDR3 covers 14 residues. Between the trimmed V and J ends, which lost 7 bases and 2 bases, there was a span of 14 bases. CDR3 amino acids: CASTTLNVNTEAFF. CDR3 coding DNA: TGTGCCAGCACCACTCTTAATGTTAACACTGAAGCTTTCTTT. Full variable domain (rest looked up from reference TRBV7-9 and TRBJ1-1): DTGVSQNPRHKITKRGQNVTFRCDPISEHNRLYWYRQTLGQGPEFLTYFQNEAQLEKSRLLSDRFSAERPKGSFSTLEIQRTEQGDSAMYLCASTTLNVNTEAFFGQGTRLTVV.

The chain carries TRBV19 and TRBJ2-1, with 8 bases matching TRBD1. The ends lost 4 bases at V and 7 bases at J; junction bases unmatched: 12. Germline CDR1 LNHDA, CDR2 SQIVND (reference sequence). CDR3 length: 16 amino acids. The CDR3 DNA reads TGTGCCAGTAGTACCCTAGGACAGGGAATCGGGAATGAGCAGTTCTTC. Its translation is CASSTLGQGIGNEQFF.

This chain uses TRBV28 with TRBJ2-1, with 9 bases that match TRBD1. The CDR3 runs to 15 residues. CDR1 is MDHEN, CDR2 SYDVKM, per germline. The J segment lost 7 bases and the V segment lost 4 bases, leaving 8 bases of the junction unmatched. CDR3 amino acids: CASSSGTGPSNEQFF. The DNA for the CDR3 is TGTGCCAGCAGTTCGGGGACAGGGCCCTCGAATGAGCAGTTCTTC. The whole variable domain, remainder taken from reference TRBV28 and TRBJ2-1, is DVKVTQSSRYLVKRTGEKVFLECVQDMDHENMFWYRQDPGLGLRLIYFSYDVKMKEKGDIPEGYSVSREKKERFSLILESASTNQTSMYLCASSSGTGPSNEQFFGPGTRLTVL.